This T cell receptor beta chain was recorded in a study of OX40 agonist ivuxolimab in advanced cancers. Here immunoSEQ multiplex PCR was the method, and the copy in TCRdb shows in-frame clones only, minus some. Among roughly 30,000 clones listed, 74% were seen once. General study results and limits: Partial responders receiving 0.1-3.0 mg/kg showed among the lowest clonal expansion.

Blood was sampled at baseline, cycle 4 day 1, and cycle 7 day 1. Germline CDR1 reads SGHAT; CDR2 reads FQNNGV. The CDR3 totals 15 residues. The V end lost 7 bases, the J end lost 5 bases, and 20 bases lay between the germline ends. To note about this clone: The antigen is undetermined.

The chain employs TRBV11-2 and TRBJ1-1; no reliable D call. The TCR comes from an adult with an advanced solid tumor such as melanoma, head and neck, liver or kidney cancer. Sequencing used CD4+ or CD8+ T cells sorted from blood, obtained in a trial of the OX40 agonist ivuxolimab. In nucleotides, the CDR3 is TGTGCCAGCATCCCAGGCCAGGTAGCGGGTACTGAAGCTTTCTTT. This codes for CASIPGQVAGTEAFF.